Listed below are T cell receptor beta chains from one sample, sequenced in a study of blood T cells in healthy people across ages. TCRdb called the 5' RACE reads again in MiXCR, with one record for every CDR3 protein. Found here are about 780,000 distinct CDR3 sequences, approximately 67% of them singletons; the top ten hold 28%. Sequenced sample: blood. The receptors here all came from a young man in good health. CDR3s include the opening cysteine and the closing phenylalanine or tryptophan.

CDR3 length	V gene	CDR3 protein
14	TRBV5-1	CASQGLAGGYEQFF
15	TRBV15	CATSPGDSGANVLTF
17	TRBV12-3/TRBV12-4	CASSEFTGRRMDEKLFF
16	TRBV14	CASSPRGLPFTGELFF
14	TRBV12-3/TRBV12-4	CASSLGESSQPQHF
14	TRBV5-1	CASSLAHSGNEQFF
15	TRBV20-1	CSARDEVGGYNEQFF
12	TRBV7-2	CASSLLLGEQFF
11	TRBV6-5	CASPREGTQYF
12	TRBV11-2	CASRLDKETQYF
14	TRBV5-1	CASSLESGAGEQFF
15	TRBV10-3	CAISRQGSGDYEQYF
11	TRBV29-1	CSVITLDGYTF
14	TRBV20-1	CSANPGQGAYEQYF
15	TRBV28	CASSWEGTSTDTQYF
13	TRBV29-1	CSVQLTGKETQYF
14	TRBV25-1	CASSEHAIYNEQFF
23	TRBV12-3/TRBV12-4	CASSLEAPLLAGGPGGGANVLTF
14	TRBV6-1	CASSEAQRGRTQYF
18	TRBV9	CASSAGGGFPSSYNEQFF
14	TRBV15	CATSRDPQGNEQYF
14	TRBV3-1	CASSQDARSQPQHF
12	TRBV10-3	CAIRSRDYEQYF
16	TRBV15	CATSRSRLAGANVLTF
13	TRBV28	CASSLGVGYEQYF
17	TRBV27	CASSLLAENSGANVLTF
16	TRBV9	CASSPRGGGAYNEQFF
15	TRBV15	CATSRAAGVNYEQYF
15	TRBV4-2	CASSTHSEVNTEAFF
16	TRBV4-2	CASSHLTSGAYREQFF
13	TRBV29-1	CSVGPRGGETQYF
14	TRBV7-3	CASSLRAEVGEQFF
12	TRBV3-1	CASRWGSSEQYF
14	TRBV10-3	CAISERAAPYGYTF
19	TRBV7-2	CASSLSTRGRTSGVYEQYF
13	TRBV4-3	CASSRTPQETQYF
14	TRBV6-2/TRBV6-3	CASTKSGGAYEQYF
17	TRBV4-3	CASSQASGSANTGELFF
14	TRBV7-9	CASSDDKYNSPLHF
14	TRBV6-6	CASPPDRGIDEQYF
13	TRBV6-6	CASSYDKSYGYTF
14	TRBV6-6	CAGGSGRINEKLFF
15	TRBV7-6	CASSLAPAGGPEQFF
16	TRBV7-2	CASTKSWAGRQETQYF
12	TRBV10-3	CAISDRVEPQHF
15	TRBV6-1	CASSQEGTGYNEQFF
15	TRBV27	CASSTHGGRQETQYF
14	TRBV20-1	CSARGGTATDTQYF
16	TRBV5-1	CASFQGGGGLRETQYF
18	TRBV5-1	CASSLRSGTETSSYEQYF
18	TRBV6-2/TRBV6-3	CASSYDGGGAFSYNEQFF
12	TRBV12-3/TRBV12-4	CASGGYGETQYF
15	TRBV9	CASSVGGGALNEQFF